This TCR beta chain was profiled in a study of blood T cell repertoires in COVID-19. Overall study context: T cells, B-cell-depleted T cells, or PBMCs supplied cDNA or gDNA.

Authors' processing steps: For nucleated cells, counts were estimated from reference gene primer amplification. The table came from immunoSEQ multiplex PCR; TCRdb's copy has only in-frame clones and leaves some out. For V, J and clone size, that table is used; D and trimming come from the DNA. The sample holds roughly 170,000 clones, roughly 81% seen once. Germline CDR1 and CDR2: MNHEY and SMNVEV (reference sequence). The CDR3 runs 16 residues. V lost 5 bases to trimming and J lost 5 bases, with 21 bases between them. The sample consisted of peripheral blood. The sequence was obtained from a man aged 35 to 55 who had recovered from COVID-19. The chain carries TRBV27 and TRBJ2-5, with TRBD1 as a possible D gene (7 bases). The CDR3 is CASSLSGGFGMETQYF. In DNA form, the CDR3 reads TGTGCCAGCAGTCTCTCAGGGGGGTTTGGTATGGAGACCCAGTACTTC.